This entry is about one T cell receptor beta chain. A single base separates this from a much larger clone, so it may be a read error. Both iRepertoire HTBI primers and Arm-PCR of CDR3 regions were used to build the TCR beta libraries. Each CDR3 protein is one row after TCRdb ran MiXCR on the multiplex PCR reads. The table includes about 430,000 distinct CDR3 sequences, 15% detected once. The sample is drawn from a study of regulatory T cells in long-lasting Graves disease. Study as a whole: Under 3 months of antithyroid drugs had been taken by newly diagnosed Graves' patients.

Germline CDR1 is SGHVS and CDR2 is FNYEAQ. The V end was cut by 5 bases, the J end by 10 bases, with 15 bases between. This CDR3 is 13 amino acids long. The time point here: newly diagnosed GD, antithyroid drugs for less than 3 months. Researchers made the TCR library from RNA that was extracted from PBMCs. This same sample was also part of a study on T cells in Graves' hyperthyroidism and ophthalmopathy. That paper states: It was considered stable Graves' hyperthyroidism when ophthalmopathy did not progress within 18 months.

J is TRBJ2-1 and V is TRBV7-6; no clear D gene. The source material was peripheral blood mononuclear cells (PBMCs), sampled at new diagnosis, from a patient treated with antithyroid drugs. The TCR sequence derives from a woman aged 40 to 49 with Graves disease. The CDR3 here is CASSRLTNYEQFF. In DNA form, the CDR3 reads TGTGCCAGCAGCCGACTGACCAACTACGAGCAGTTCTTC.